A single sample is the source of the 32 T cell receptor beta chains below, sequenced in a study of blood T cells in healthy people across ages. A second roughly 6 to 12 cycle PCR used barcoded and J-beta primers. TCRdb processed the 5' RACE reads anew with MiXCR; each CDR3 protein has one entry. Of more than 650,000 distinct CDR3 sequences in the sample, approximately 24% were seen once. The sample also formed part of further work on T cells of mothers and their children.

What was sequenced was blood. Every receptor here comes from a boy aged 5-17 years in good health.

The V call is TRBV5-1, the J call TRBJ1-2; TRBD1 matches at 7 bases. This CDR3 has 15 amino acids. The V segment lost 1 base and the J segment 4 bases; nucleotides outside the gene matches: 7. Germline CDR1 reads SGHRS; CDR2 reads YFSETQ. CDR3 protein: CASSLWVTGPYGYTF. As DNA, the CDR3 is TGCGCCAGCAGCTTGTGGGTGACAGGGCCCTATGGCTACACCTTC.

This clonotype came up a few times. This sequence joins TRBV5-6 and TRBJ1-5; a possible D gene is TRBD1 (6 bases). The germline gives CDR1 SGHDT, CDR2 YYEEEE. V was trimmed by 4 bases and J by 5 bases, leaving 13 bases between them. The CDR3 extends over 14 amino acids. In DNA form, the CDR3 reads TGTGCCAGCAGCCTATCGAGGGGGGATCAGCCCCAGCATTTT. It specifies CASSLSRGDQPQHF.

V usage is TRBV28 and J usage is TRBJ2-5; TRBD2 might be the D (6 bases). Between the trimmed V and J ends, which lost 3 bases and 0 bases, there was a span of 17 bases. The CDR3 runs to 17 residues. Germline V gene lookup returns CDR1 MDHEN and CDR2 SYDVKM. The CDR3 loop reads CASSFVPGDADQETQYF. The CDR3 DNA reads as TGTGCCAGCAGTTTCGTTCCGGGGGATGCGGACCAAGAGACCCAGTACTTC.

The genes are TRBV12-5 and TRBJ1-2; tentative D call: TRBD1 (6 bases). The germline gives CDR1 LGHNT, CDR2 FRNRAP. V shed 4 bases and J shed 5 bases, with 11 bases lying between them. The CDR3 loop spans 13 amino acids. The CDR3 region has the DNA TGTGCTAGTGGTTCGACAGGTCTTTATGGCTACACCTTC. Protein sequence: CASGSTGLYGYTF.

The rearrangement joins TRBV12-3 or TRBV12-4 to TRBJ2-5; D is unclear. The CDR3 runs 14 residues. Trimming took 4 bases from V and 0 from J, leaving 9 bases between them. Written as DNA, the CDR3 is TGTGCCAGCAGTTCCTCAAGGGACCAAGAGACCCAGTACTTC. The encoded protein is CASSSSRDQETQYF.

The gene calls are TRBV12-3 or TRBV12-4 and TRBJ2-2, with D unclear. Deletions cut 3 bases from V and 6 bases from J, with 11 bases between. The CDR3 runs 14 residues. The CDR3 reads CASSFSPGPGELFF. CDR3 bases: TGTGCCAGCAGTTTTTCCCCAGGCCCCGGGGAGCTGTTTTTT.

This clonotype was found a few times. The gene calls are TRBV7-2 and TRBJ2-7; 7 bases agree with TRBD1. The junction had 7 bases not matched to a gene; V was cut back by 5 bases and J by 3 bases. The CDR3 consists of 14 residues. Germline V CDR1 and CDR2: SGHTA, FQGNSA. CDR3 residues: CASSLRGTGYEQYF. CDR3 sequence (DNA): TGTGCCAGCAGCCTCAGGGGGACGGGCTACGAGCAGTACTTC. Full variable domain (outside the CDR3, taken from reference TRBV7-2 and TRBJ2-7): GAGVSQSPSNKVTEKGKDVELRCDPISGHTALYWYRQSLGQGLEFLIYFQGNSAPDKSGLPSDRFSAERTGGSVSTLTIQRTQQEDSAVYLCASSLRGTGYEQYFGPGTRLTVT.

The chain has TRBV9 and TRBJ2-3; D is uncertain. The CDR3 runs 13 residues. Trimming removed 4 bases at V and 4 bases at J, with 10 bases between. CDR1 and CDR2 (germline): SGDLS, YYNGEE. The CDR3 region is CASSPGPADTQYF. As DNA, the CDR3 is TGTGCCAGCAGCCCCGGCCCGGCAGATACGCAGTATTTT.

A few counts support this clonotype. The chain links TRBV2 to TRBJ2-3; maybe TRBD1 (5 bases). Germline V gene data show CDR1 as SNHLY and CDR2 as FYNNEI. The CDR3 totals 15 residues. V lost 2 bases and J lost 6, with 15 bases in between. CDR3 in DNA: TGTGCCAGCAGTGAAATAGGGCAGGGCAAGGATACGCAGTATTTT. This translates into CASSEIGQGKDTQYF.

This clonotype came up a few times. The V gene is TRBV6-6, the J gene TRBJ2-6; 12 bases fit TRBD1. The ends lost 11 bases at V and 2 bases at J; junction bases unmatched: 7. This CDR3 has 16 amino acids. Germline CDR1 reads MNHNY; CDR2 reads SVGAGI (reference sequence). The CDR3, as DNA: TGTGCCTCACAAGGGACAGGGGGCACTGGGGCCAACGTCCTGACTTTC. This encodes CASQGTGGTGANVLTF.

This clonotype was detected once. This sequence joins TRBV20-1 and TRBJ2-3; 9 bases are shared with TRBD2. Germline V gives CDR1 DFQATT, CDR2 SNEGSKA (reference sequence). V gave up 2 bases and J gave up 5 bases; unmatched junction bases: 8. The CDR3 has 15 residues. The CDR3 DNA follows: TGCAGTGCTAGATCCCTAGCGGGGAATTTAGATACGCAGTATTTT. It specifies CSARSLAGNLDTQYF.

The chain carries TRBV6-5 and TRBJ1-2; 7 bases are a match to TRBD1. CDR3 length: 13 amino acids. Germline V gene lookup returns CDR1 MNHEY and CDR2 SVGAGI. Trimming removed 1 base from V and 8 bases from J; junction bases left unmatched: 4. The DNA for the CDR3 is TGTGCCAGCAGTTACTTGACAGGGCGCGGCTACACCTTC. Protein: CASSYLTGRGYTF.

DNA for the CDR3: TGTGCCAGTAGCGGGGCGGGTAGGAATGAGCAGTTCTTC. This sequence encodes CASSGAGRNEQFF. The chain links TRBV19 to TRBJ2-1; D assignment may be TRBD1 or TRBD2 (5 bases each). The CDR3 has 13 amino acids. V lost 6 bases and J lost 7, with 13 bases in between. CDR1 is LNHDA and CDR2 is SQIVND in the germline V gene (reference sequence).

This clonotype was counted ten times or more. The chain combines TRBV4-1 with TRBJ2-7; D might be TRBD1 or TRBD2, each matching 5 bases. Germline V lookup: CDR1 MGHRA, CDR2 YSYEKL. V was pared by 4 bases and J by 0 bases, with 10 bases between. The CDR3 length is 14 residues. The CDR3 coding sequence is TGCGCCAGCAGCCCTCGGGACGGCTCCTACGAGCAGTACTTC. This encodes CASSPRDGSYEQYF.

The chain couples TRBV20-1 to TRBJ1-5, with D unresolved. The V end lost 6 bases, the J end lost 0 bases, and 12 bases lay between the germline ends. Germline CDR1 DFQATT, CDR2 SNEGSKA (reference sequence). The CDR3 covers 14 residues. CDR3 amino acids: CSAKPAGSNQPQHF. The CDR3 DNA follows: TGCAGTGCCAAACCGGCAGGTAGCAATCAGCCCCAGCATTTT.

This clonotype has ten or more counts. The rearrangement links TRBV28 to TRBJ2-5, with TRBD1 identical over 7 bases. The CDR3 loop spans 14 amino acids. V gave up 5 bases and J gave up 3 bases; unmatched junction bases: 6. Germline CDR1 MDHEN, CDR2 SYDVKM. This CDR3 reads CASSPTDREETQYF. The CDR3 coding sequence is TGTGCCAGCAGTCCCACCGACAGGGAAGAGACCCAGTACTTC.

The DNA of the CDR3 is TGTGCCAGCAGCTGGGGGACTAGCGGGGGCCCGCCCTACGAGCAGTACTTC. Amino acid sequence: CASSWGTSGGPPYEQYF. The chain has TRBV13 and TRBJ2-5; 14 bases fit TRBD2. Gene TRBJ2-7 matches the end of the DNA better, so the J call may be wrong. Germline V CDR1 and CDR2: PRHDT, FYEKMQ (reference sequence). The CDR3 extends over 17 amino acids.

The chain carries TRBV15 and TRBJ1-2, with TRBD1 as a possible D gene (5 bases). V dropped 6 bases and J dropped 2 bases, with 13 bases sitting between them. Looked up from germline, CDR1 is LNHNV and CDR2 is YYDKDF (reference sequence). This CDR3 spans 14 amino acids. The CDR3 sequence: CATSETALNYGYTF. The CDR3 region has the DNA TGTGCCACCAGTGAGACAGCGTTGAACTATGGCTACACCTTC.

The chain has TRBV7-2 and TRBJ2-5; no clear D gene. Matching the DNA end better, TRBJ2-1 makes the J call doubtful. CDR1 is SGHTA, CDR2 FQGNSA, per germline. CDR3 length: 15 amino acids. The CDR3 DNA sequence: TGTGCCAGCAGCGTGGACCTTAGCTCCTACAATGAGCAGTTCTTC. It encodes CASSVDLSSYNEQFF.

This clonotype was counted only a few times. This chain links TRBV4-1 with TRBJ1-5, with D perhaps matching TRBD1 (5 bases). This CDR3 region has 16 residues. In germline, CDR1 is MGHRA, CDR2 YSYEKL. V was clipped by 2 bases and J by 7 bases, with 18 bases between them. In DNA, the CDR3 is TGCGCCAGCAGCCAACCGGGACGGCGGGTCGGGCAGCCCCAGCATTTT. It specifies CASSQPGRRVGQPQHF.

The gene calls are TRBV30 and TRBJ2-7; D ambiguous. Germline-derived CDR1 and CDR2 are GTSNPN and SVGIG (reference sequence). V dropped 5 bases and J dropped 2 bases, with 19 bases sitting between them. The CDR3 sequence is 15 residues long. The DNA of the CDR3 is TGTGCCTGGGACCGCCGAGGAGATGGCACCTACGAGCAGTACTTC. As protein: CAWDRRGDGTYEQYF.

This clonotype has only a few counts. The CDR3 DNA follows: TGTGCCAGCAGCCAGGGACAGTGGTACGAGCAGTACTTC. It codes for CASSQGQWYEQYF. The gene calls are TRBV12-3 or TRBV12-4 and TRBJ2-7; 7 nucleotides agree with TRBD1. V was clipped by 6 bases and J by 4 bases; unmatched bases: 6. The CDR3 has 13 amino acids.

In nucleotides, the CDR3 is TGTGCCATCAGTGTTGCCCCTCCGACCGGGGAGCTGTTTTTT. Translation: CAISVAPPTGELFF. V usage is TRBV10-3 and J usage is TRBJ2-2; D gene uncertain. The CDR3 contains 14 residues. The germline CDR1 and CDR2 sequences are ENHRY and SYGVKD. V was trimmed by 4 bases and J by 5 bases, leaving 11 bases between them.

This rearrangement joins TRBV25-1 to TRBJ2-7, with TRBD1 matching over 7 bases. The J segment lost 3 bases and the V segment lost 8 bases, leaving 4 bases of the junction unmatched. This CDR3 comprises 12 residues. CDR1 and CDR2 from the germline V gene are MGHDK and SYGVNS. This CDR3 reads CASGQASYEQYF. Written as DNA, the CDR3 is TGTGCCAGCGGACAGGCGAGCTACGAGCAGTACTTC.

The chain joins TRBV12-5 to TRBJ2-3, with D perhaps matching TRBD2 (6 bases). Per the germline V gene, CDR1 is LGHNT and CDR2 is FRNRAP. V was clipped by 7 bases and J by 2 bases, with 10 bases between them. CDR3 size: 13 residues. The CDR3 reads CASAPGATDTQYF. The CDR3 bases are TGTGCTAGTGCCCCGGGAGCCACAGATACGCAGTATTTT.

The V gene is TRBV20-1, the J gene TRBJ1-3; D gene ambiguous. Between the trimmed V and J ends, which lost 5 bases and 4 bases, there was a span of 9 bases. Germline loops: CDR1 DFQATT, CDR2 SNEGSKA (reference sequence). This CDR3 comprises 12 residues. For the CDR3, the DNA is TGCAGTGCTGCCCTACCCGGAAACACCATATATTTT. Its translation: CSAALPGNTIYF.

This clonotype turned up a few times. The chain combines TRBV12-5 with TRBJ1-1, with D possibly being TRBD1 (5 bases). This CDR3 spans 13 amino acids. Between the trimmed V and J ends, which lost 6 bases and 7 bases, there was a span of 15 bases. Germline CDR1 and CDR2: LGHNT and FRNRAP. DNA for the CDR3: TGTGCTAGTGGGGGAACCGGGGGGATTGAAGCTTTCTTT. Translated: CASGGTGGIEAFF.

Only a few counts were recorded for this clonotype. This chain connects TRBV20-1 to TRBJ2-5; D gene unclear. Germline V gives CDR1 DFQATT, CDR2 SNEGSKA (reference sequence). The CDR3 extends over 16 amino acids. The V gene lost 3 bases and the J gene lost 0 bases, with 17 bases spanning the gap. The CDR3 loop reads CSASSYQSENQETQYF. For the CDR3, the DNA is TGCAGTGCTAGTTCATATCAGTCAGAGAACCAAGAGACCCAGTACTTC.

The rearrangement uses TRBV29-1 and TRBJ1-5, with D unclear. Deletions cut 4 bases from V and 4 bases from J, with 14 bases between. The CDR3 loop spans 14 amino acids. Looked up from germline, CDR1 is SQVTM and CDR2 is ANQGSEA. The CDR3 DNA reads TGCAGCGTTGGTACGGGTTGGAGTAATCAGCCCCAGCATTTT. As protein: CSVGTGWSNQPQHF.

This clonotype was seen more than once but under ten times. The rearrangement links TRBV10-3 to TRBJ1-2; D unresolved. The V end was cut by 4 bases, the J end by 0 bases, with 12 bases between. Germline V gene data show CDR1 as ENHRY and CDR2 as SYGVKD. This CDR3 region has 15 residues. CDR3 coding DNA: TGTGCCATCAGTGTTGCCGGGGTTACTAACTATGGCTACACCTTC. It is translated as CAISVAGVTNYGYTF.

Only a few counts were recorded for this clonotype. The rearrangement links TRBV5-1 to TRBJ2-7; TRBD2 matches at 8 bases. Looked up from germline, CDR1 is SGHRS and CDR2 is YFSETQ. The CDR3 loop spans 15 amino acids. Trimming removed 1 base from V and 3 bases from J; junction bases left unmatched: 6. This chain's CDR3 is CASSLITSGFYEQYF. For the CDR3, the DNA is TGCGCCAGCAGCTTGATTACTAGCGGATTCTACGAGCAGTACTTC.

The chain carries TRBV18 and TRBJ1-1, with D possibly matching TRBD1 (6 bases). This CDR3 is 15 amino acids long. With 2 bases removed from V and 4 bases from J, the gap between germline ends came to 14 bases. The germline V gene has CDR1 KGHSH and CDR2 LQKENI. CDR3 loop: CASSPGVGGTTEAFF. The CDR3 region has the DNA TGTGCCAGCTCACCAGGGGTGGGGGGCACCACTGAAGCTTTCTTT.